The rows below give T cell receptor beta chains drawn from one sample of a study of T cells in tuberculosis. TCRdb's copy holds only in-frame clones and misses some; the assay was immunoSEQ multiplex PCR. The table has some 20,000 clones, 75% to 90% seen once. Sequenced input: PBMCs. These receptors came from a donor aged 10 to 29 with latent tuberculosis or without tuberculosis infection. CDR3s include the opening cysteine and the closing phenylalanine or tryptophan. A D gene is named only where the DNA matches it firmly.

v_gene: TRBV5-1; d_gene: NA; j_gene: TRBJ1-1; CDR3aa: CASSSQVPTTFMNTEAFF; CDR3nt: TGCGCCAGCAGCTCCCAGGTCCCTACGACATTTATGAACACTGAAGCTTTCTTT
v_gene: TRBV6-1; d_gene: TRBD1; j_gene: TRBJ2-7; CDR3aa: CASSAPPGTGPDEQYF; CDR3nt: TGTGCCAGCAGTGCACCTCCTGGGACAGGGCCCGACGAGCAGTACTTC
v_gene: TRBV7-8; d_gene: NA; j_gene: TRBJ2-1; CDR3aa: CASSLAARERVHNEQFF; CDR3nt: TGTGCCAGCAGCTTAGCGGCTAGGGAGCGGGTGCACAATGAGCAGTTCTTC
v_gene: TRBV2; d_gene: NA; j_gene: TRBJ1-6; CDR3aa: CASSEYRYPLHF; CDR3nt: TGTGCCAGCAGTGAATACCGGTACCCCCTCCACTTT
v_gene: TRBV5-1; d_gene: NA; j_gene: TRBJ2-7; CDR3aa: CASSPGTYEQYF; CDR3nt: TGCGCCAGCAGCCCGGGGACCTACGAGCAGTACTTC
v_gene: TRBV5-6; d_gene: TRBD2; j_gene: TRBJ2-2; CDR3aa: CASSSLPSGGAGPVFF; CDR3nt: TGTGCCAGCAGCTCCCTCCCTAGCGGGGGGGCCGGACCCGTGTTTTTT
v_gene: TRBV30; d_gene: TRBD1; j_gene: TRBJ1-2; CDR3aa: CASGTDYRGYTF; CDR3nt: TGTGCCTCAGGGACAGACTACCGGGGCTACACCTTC
v_gene: TRBV6-1; d_gene: NA; j_gene: TRBJ2-5; CDR3aa: CASSATGYRAETQYF; CDR3nt: TGTGCCAGCAGCGCTACAGGGTATAGGGCAGAGACCCAGTACTTC
v_gene: TRBV14; d_gene: TRBD1; j_gene: TRBJ1-2; CDR3aa: CASSQKTGVYGYTF; CDR3nt: TGTGCCAGCAGCCAGAAAACAGGGGTCTATGGCTACACCTTC
v_gene: TRBV19; d_gene: TRBD1; j_gene: TRBJ2-6; CDR3aa: CASTSGQGAGANVLTF; CDR3nt: TGTGCCAGTACCTCGGGACAGGGGGCCGGGGCCAACGTCCTGACTTTC
v_gene: TRBV6-1; d_gene: NA; j_gene: TRBJ1-1; CDR3aa: CASTLGSVGRTEAFF; CDR3nt: TGTGCCAGCACCTTAGGGTCAGTGGGGCGGACTGAAGCTTTCTTT
v_gene: TRBV5-6; d_gene: TRBD1; j_gene: TRBJ1-2; CDR3aa: CASSLPAGGSRGYTF; CDR3nt: TGTGCCAGCAGCTTGCCTGCAGGGGGCTCGAGGGGCTACACCTTC